Below, 8 T cell receptor beta chains from the same sample are listed, as sequenced in a study of T cell responses to AZD1222 COVID-19 vaccine. Here immunoSEQ multiplex PCR was the method, and the copy in TCRdb shows in-frame clones only, minus some. The sample carries 120,000 or so clones, roughly 84% recorded once. This material consisted of peripheral blood, taken on day 0 of AZD1222 vaccination. All receptors come from an adult in good health.

The chain uses TRBV6-5 and TRBJ1-6; D possibly corresponds to TRBD1 (6 bases). Per germline, CDR1 MNHEY and CDR2 SVGAGI. This CDR3 contains 16 residues. Trimming left V 2 bases short and J 6 bases short, with 14 bases between. The CDR3 loop is CASSYPQGGPNSPLHF. Here the CDR3 DNA reads TGTGCCAGCAGTTACCCACAGGGTGGCCCTAATTCACCCCTCCACTTT.

This clone was seen just once. The chain links TRBV7-2 to TRBJ1-3; TRBD1 agrees at 8 bases. CDR3 length equals 16 residues. Trimming removed 2 bases from V and 4 bases from J; junction bases left unmatched: 7. Germline-derived CDR1 and CDR2 are SGHTA and FQGNSA. The CDR3 sequence is CASSLSQGAKGNTIYF. In DNA, the CDR3 is TGTGCCAGCAGCTTAAGTCAGGGGGCGAAGGGAAACACCATATATTTT.

This clone was observed a handful of times. V gene TRBV7-8 combines with J gene TRBJ2-3; D uncertain. Germline V gene lookup returns CDR1 SGHVS and CDR2 FQNEAQ. Trimming took 5 bases from V and 3 from J, leaving 12 bases between them. The CDR3 extends over 14 amino acids. The CDR3 is CASSPRPKTDTQYF. The CDR3 DNA sequence: TGTGCCAGCAGCCCCCGCCCCAAGACAGATACGCAGTATTTT.

The V call is TRBV7-3, the J call TRBJ2-5; TRBD2 agrees at 11 bases. Germline lookup yields CDR1 SGHTA and CDR2 FQGTGA. The CDR3 has 15 residues. After removal of 2 bases from V and 5 bases from J, the junction contained 4 bases not matched to a gene. In nucleotides, the CDR3 is TGTGCCAGCAGCTTAGTAGCGGGAGGGTATGAGACCCAGTACTTC. Its translation is CASSLVAGGYETQYF. The variable domain in full, completed from reference TRBV7-3 and TRBJ2-5, reads GAGVSQTPSNKVTEKGKYVELRCDPISGHTALYWYRQSLGQGPEFLIYFQGTGAADDSGLPNDRFFAVRPEGSVSTLKIQRTERGDSAVYLCASSLVAGGYETQYFGPGTRLLVL.

The chain has TRBV28 and TRBJ1-3; weak D call: TRBD1 (6 bases). V was trimmed by 3 bases and J by 0 bases, leaving 12 bases between them. The CDR3 is 16 residues long. Per germline, CDR1 MDHEN and CDR2 SYDVKM. CDR3 nucleotides: TGTGCCAGCAGTTTGCCACAGGGTTACTCTGGAAACACCATATATTTT. Amino acid sequence: CASSLPQGYSGNTIYF.

The chain joins TRBV25-1 to TRBJ1-2; D might be TRBD1 (5 bases). Germline lookup yields CDR1 MGHDK and CDR2 SYGVNS. The V gene lost 2 bases and the J gene lost 4 bases, with 14 bases spanning the gap. The CDR3 has 15 amino acids. DNA of the CDR3: TGTGCCAGCAGTGAAGCCCAGGGCGCGAGCTATGGCTACACCTTC. This gives the protein CASSEAQGASYGYTF.

The CDR3 DNA reads as TGTGCCAGCAGCTCGGACAAGAACACTGAAGCTTTCTTT. It codes for CASSSDKNTEAFF. The V gene is TRBV13, the J gene TRBJ1-1, with a tentative D call TRBD1 (5 bases). V dropped 4 bases and J dropped 1 base, with 7 bases sitting between them. CDR1 is PRHDT, CDR2 FYEKMQ, per germline (reference sequence). This CDR3 has 13 residues.

The rearrangement joins TRBV4-1 to TRBJ2-1, with 14 nucleotides matching TRBD2. Germline V gives CDR1 MGHRA, CDR2 YSYEKL. V dropped 0 bases and J dropped 9; count of bases not matched to a gene: 13. The CDR3 is made up of 19 amino acids. CDR3 nucleotide sequence: TGCGCCAGCAGCCAAGAGACAACCGGGACTAGCGGGAGAGTTAGTGAGCAGTTCTTC. Protein sequence: CASSQETTGTSGRVSEQFF.